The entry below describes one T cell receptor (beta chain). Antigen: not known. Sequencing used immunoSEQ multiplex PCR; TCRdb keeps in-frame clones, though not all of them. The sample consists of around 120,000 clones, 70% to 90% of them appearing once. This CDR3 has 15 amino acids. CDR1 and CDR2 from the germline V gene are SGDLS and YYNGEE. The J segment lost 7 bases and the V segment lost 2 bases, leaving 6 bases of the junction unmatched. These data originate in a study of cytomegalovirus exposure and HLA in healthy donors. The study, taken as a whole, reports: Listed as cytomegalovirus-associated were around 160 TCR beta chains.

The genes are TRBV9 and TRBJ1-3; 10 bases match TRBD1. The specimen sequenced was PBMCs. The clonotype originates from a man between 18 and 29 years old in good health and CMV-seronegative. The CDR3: CASSVAGTGANTIYF. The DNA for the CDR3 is TGTGCCAGCAGCGTCGCCGGGACAGGGGCTAACACCATATATTTT.